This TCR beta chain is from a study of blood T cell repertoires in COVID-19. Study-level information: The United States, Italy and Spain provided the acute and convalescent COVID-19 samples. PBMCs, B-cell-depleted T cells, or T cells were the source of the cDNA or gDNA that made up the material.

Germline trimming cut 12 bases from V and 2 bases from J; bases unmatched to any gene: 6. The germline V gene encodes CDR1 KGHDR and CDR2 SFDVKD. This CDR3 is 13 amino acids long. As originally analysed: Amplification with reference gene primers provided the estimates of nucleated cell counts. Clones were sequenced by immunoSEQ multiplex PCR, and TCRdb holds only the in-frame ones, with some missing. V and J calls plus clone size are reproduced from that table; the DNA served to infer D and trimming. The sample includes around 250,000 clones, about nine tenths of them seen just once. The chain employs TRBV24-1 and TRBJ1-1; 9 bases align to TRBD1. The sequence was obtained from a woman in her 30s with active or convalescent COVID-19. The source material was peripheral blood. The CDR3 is CASQGALNTEAFF. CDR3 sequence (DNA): TGTGCCTCACAGGGGGCCCTAAACACTGAAGCTTTCTTT.